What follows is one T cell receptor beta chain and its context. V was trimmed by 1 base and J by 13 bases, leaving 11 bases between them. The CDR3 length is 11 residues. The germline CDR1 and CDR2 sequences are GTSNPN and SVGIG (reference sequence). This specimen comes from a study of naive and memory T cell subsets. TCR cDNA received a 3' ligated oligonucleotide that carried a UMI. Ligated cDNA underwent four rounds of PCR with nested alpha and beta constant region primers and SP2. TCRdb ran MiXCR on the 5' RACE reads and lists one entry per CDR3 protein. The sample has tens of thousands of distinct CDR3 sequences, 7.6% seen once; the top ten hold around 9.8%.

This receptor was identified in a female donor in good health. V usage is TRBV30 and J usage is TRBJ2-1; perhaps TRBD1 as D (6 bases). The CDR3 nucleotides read TGTGCCTGGAGTGGAGGGACATTTCAGTTCTTC. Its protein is CAWSGGTFQFF. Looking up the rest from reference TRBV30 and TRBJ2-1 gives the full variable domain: SQTIHQWPATLVQPVGSPLSLECTVEGTSNPNLYWYRQAAGRGLQLLFYSVGIGQISSEVPQNLSASRPQDRQFILSSKKLLLSDSGFYLCAWSGGTFQFFGPGTRLTVL.